Following are 19 T cell receptor beta chains from one sample sequenced in a study of T-cell memory formation after mild COVID-19. TCRdb re-called the 5' RACE reads with MiXCR, one entry per CDR3 protein. The sample contains more than 350,000 distinct CDR3 sequences, 16% of which appear only once. The sequenced sample was PBMCs or a T cell subset sorted from them (not recorded which). The receptors here all came from a man in his late teens or twenties who had mild COVID-19 (a few samples of this study predate the infection). Cell type and time point are not known.

The sample holds many counts of this clonotype. This chain connects TRBV11-1 to TRBJ2-1; TRBD1 matches at 8 bases. There are 15 residues in the CDR3. The germline gives CDR1 SGHAT, CDR2 FQDESV (reference sequence). V shed 2 bases, J shed 2 bases, and the junction held 2 bases outside the gene matches. The CDR3 DNA is TGTGCCAGCAGCTTATTGACAGGGGCCTACAATGAGCAGTTCTTC. Translated: CASSLLTGAYNEQFF.

The sample holds many counts of this clonotype. The gene calls are TRBV7-2 and TRBJ1-1; TRBD1 matches at 9 bases. In germline, CDR1 is SGHTA, CDR2 FQGNSA. The CDR3 consists of 17 residues. The junction had 6 bases not matched to a gene; V was cut back by 1 base and J by 0 bases. CDR3 coding DNA: TGTGCCAGCAGCTTAGTGGCTGGGACAGGGCTGAACACTGAAGCTTTCTTT. This translates into CASSLVAGTGLNTEAFF. Variable domain in full (rest from reference TRBV7-2 and TRBJ1-1): GAGVSQSPSNKVTEKGKDVELRCDPISGHTALYWYRQSLGQGLEFLIYFQGNSAPDKSGLPSDRFSAERTGGSVSTLTIQRTQQEDSAVYLCASSLVAGTGLNTEAFFGQGTRLTVV.

The chain combines TRBV9 with TRBJ2-1; 7 positions agree with TRBD1. J lost 4 bases, V lost 6 bases, and 7 bases had no gene match. This CDR3 region has 14 residues. The germline CDR1 and CDR2 sequences are SGDLS and YYNGEE. The CDR3 sequence is CASTGTERYNEQFF. CDR3 DNA: TGTGCCAGCACCGGGACAGAAAGATACAATGAGCAGTTCTTC. The full variable domain, rest sourced from reference TRBV9 and TRBJ2-1, is DSGVTQTPKHLITATGQRVTLRCSPRSGDLSVYWYQQSLDQGLQFLIQYYNGEERAKGNILERFSAQQFPDLHSELNLSSLELGDSALYFCASTGTERYNEQFFGPGTRLTVL.

Only a few counts were recorded for this clonotype. The V gene is TRBV7-2, the J gene TRBJ1-5; D is perhaps TRBD1 (5 bases). The CDR3 contains 13 residues. Trimming removed 8 bases from V and 4 bases from J, with 12 bases in between. Per germline, CDR1 SGHTA and CDR2 FQGNSA. The CDR3 region has the DNA TGTGCCAGCTCGGGCAGGGAAAATCAGCCCCAGCATTTT. This gives the protein CASSGRENQPQHF. The full variable domain, completed using reference TRBV7-2 and TRBJ1-5, is GAGVSQSPSNKVTEKGKDVELRCDPISGHTALYWYRQSLGQGLEFLIYFQGNSAPDKSGLPSDRFSAERTGGSVSTLTIQRTQQEDSAVYLCASSGRENQPQHFGDGTRLSIL.

This rearrangement joins TRBV20-1 to TRBJ2-7; D unclear. The CDR3 has 12 residues. With 3 bases removed from V and 2 bases from J, the gap between germline ends came to 8 bases. Per germline, CDR1 DFQATT and CDR2 SNEGSKA (reference sequence). The CDR3 region has the DNA TGCAGTGCTAGTTTGAGGACCTACGAGCAGTACTTC. Translating it yields CSASLRTYEQYF.

Many counts were recorded for this clonotype. V is TRBV29-1 and J is TRBJ2-5; 7 positions agree with TRBD1. CDR1 and CDR2 from the germline V gene are SQVTM and ANQGSEA. J gave up 4 bases and V 6 bases, and 8 bases lay outside the gene matches. The CDR3 is made up of 13 amino acids. DNA for the CDR3: TGCAGCGTAGCAGGGGGTCCCGGAGAGACCCAGTACTTC. This codes for CSVAGGPGETQYF.

V and J are TRBV12-3 or TRBV12-4 and TRBJ2-3; TRBD1 matches at 7 bases. The length of the CDR3 is 15 residues. The J segment lost 1 base and the V segment lost 6 bases, leaving 7 bases of the junction unmatched. CDR3 residues: CASSRQGVGTDTQYF. CDR3 nucleotide sequence: TGTGCCAGCAGCCGACAGGGAGTTGGCACAGATACGCAGTATTTT.

This clonotype was seen a few times. The chain employs TRBV12-3 or TRBV12-4 and TRBJ2-3; no clear D gene. The ends were cut back, 3 bases at V and 5 bases at J, with 9 bases in the middle. CDR3 length equals 13 residues. The CDR3 DNA reads as TGTGCCAGCAGTTTCCCTCCCCGAGATACGCAGTATTTT. Residues: CASSFPPRDTQYF.

This chain joins TRBV9 and TRBJ1-6; D remains unclear. Trimming stripped 0 bases from V and 14 bases from J, with 15 bases between. The CDR3 is made up of 14 amino acids. Germline lookup yields CDR1 SGDLS and CDR2 YYNGEE. In DNA form, the CDR3 reads TGTGCCAGCAGCGTAGCTGTCGCGGATCGTACCCTCCACTTT. This encodes CASSVAVADRTLHF.

The gene calls are TRBV5-1 and TRBJ2-5, with D uncertain. The CDR3 has 14 amino acids. Trimming cost V 0 bases and J 5 bases, with 11 bases left between them. The germline V gene encodes CDR1 SGHRS and CDR2 YFSETQ. The CDR3 is CASSLVSSVETQYF. Here the CDR3 DNA reads TGCGCCAGCAGCTTGGTCTCTTCCGTGGAGACCCAGTACTTC.

The chain carries TRBV20-1 and TRBJ1-2; 7 bases align to TRBD1. V dropped 5 bases and J dropped 6; count of bases not matched to a gene: 18. The CDR3 is made up of 16 amino acids. Germline values: CDR1 DFQATT, CDR2 SNEGSKA (reference sequence). The CDR3 protein is CSALTGTVLNADGYTF. As DNA, the CDR3 is TGCAGTGCTTTAACCGGGACAGTTCTTAATGCGGATGGCTACACCTTC.

This chain connects TRBV6-5 to TRBJ1-2; TRBD1 matches 7 bases. Germline V lookup: CDR1 MNHEY, CDR2 SVGAGI. This CDR3 contains 15 residues. The J segment lost 4 bases and the V segment lost 5 bases, leaving 10 bases of the junction unmatched. The chain's CDR3 is CASSPRTGGFYGYTF. The DNA for the CDR3 is TGTGCCAGCAGTCCGAGGACAGGAGGATTCTATGGCTACACCTTC.

The chain is built from TRBV4-1 and TRBJ1-3; D call uncertain. Germline V lookup: CDR1 MGHRA, CDR2 YSYEKL. The CDR3 loop spans 18 amino acids. V lost 0 bases, J lost 4 bases, and 19 bases lay in between. CDR3 sequence: CASSQEKKVWATGNTIYF. CDR3 nucleotide sequence: TGCGCCAGCAGCCAAGAAAAAAAGGTGTGGGCTACCGGAAACACCATATATTTT.

This clonotype was counted between two and nine times. This chain connects TRBV4-3 to TRBJ2-3; tentatively, D is TRBD2 (6 bases). Trimming shortened V by 6 bases and J by 5 bases, and 18 bases separated the two germline ends. In germline, CDR1 is LGHNA, CDR2 YSLEER. The CDR3 extends over 15 amino acids. For the CDR3, the DNA is TGCGCCAGCAGTGGGTTTTGGGAGGCACGAGATACGCAGTATTTT. Amino acids: CASSGFWEARDTQYF.

This clonotype came up a few times. This rearrangement joins TRBV27 to TRBJ2-2, with a tentative D call TRBD2 (6 bases). This CDR3 has 18 residues. V gave up 6 bases and J gave up 3 bases, with 23 bases separating them. CDR1 is MNHEY, CDR2 SMNVEV, per germline (reference sequence). The CDR3 coding sequence is TGTGCCAGCAGGCGACGTGTGGGAGGAAACGGGGACACCGGGGAGCTGTTTTTT. Protein: CASRRRVGGNGDTGELFF.

This clonotype has just a few counts. The chain links TRBV6-1 to TRBJ2-7, with D perhaps TRBD2 (6 bases). The germline gives CDR1 MNHNS, CDR2 SASEGT. Trimming took 1 base from V and 4 from J, leaving 14 bases between them. The CDR3 has 15 residues. The chain's CDR3 is CASSEGRGEVYEQYF. The CDR3 DNA reads as TGTGCCAGCAGTGAAGGGAGGGGCGAGGTGTACGAGCAGTACTTC.

There are many counts of this clonotype. The CDR3 reads CASISPPQETQYF. The CDR3 DNA sequence: TGCGCCAGCATTTCCCCGCCGCAAGAGACCCAGTACTTC. The chain has TRBV5-1 and TRBJ2-5; D is ambiguous. The V gene's germline CDR1 is SGHRS and CDR2 YFSETQ. The CDR3 extends over 13 amino acids. Trimming left V 6 bases short and J 2 bases short, with 11 bases between. The full variable domain, with the rest looked up from reference TRBV5-1 and TRBJ2-5, is KAGVTQTPRYLIKTRGQQVTLSCSPISGHRSVSWYQQTPGQGLQFLFEYFSETQRNKGNFPGRFSGRQFSNSRSEMNVSTLELGDSALYLCASISPPQETQYFGPGTRLLVL.

In its sample, this clonotype was seen a few times. The chain uses TRBV5-4 and TRBJ1-2, with D unclear. V was pared by 2 bases and J by 13 bases, with 15 bases between. Germline CDR1 SGHNT, CDR2 YYREEE (reference sequence). The CDR3 covers 12 residues. The CDR3 loop reads CASSFYRQSATF. The CDR3 DNA follows: TGTGCCAGCAGCTTTTATCGGCAGTCAGCCACCTTC.

J is TRBJ2-2 and V is TRBV29-1; D is unresolved. Germline V CDR1 and CDR2: SQVTM, ANQGSEA. The CDR3 length is 13 residues. The ends were cut back, 4 bases at V and 4 bases at J, with 10 bases in the middle. The DNA of the CDR3 is TGCAGCGTTGGCAGCATGGGCACCGGGGAGCTGTTTTTT. Amino acid sequence: CSVGSMGTGELFF.